This is a list of T cell receptor beta chains from one sample in a study of blood T cell repertoires in COVID-19. TCRdb's copy holds only in-frame clones and misses some; the assay was immunoSEQ multiplex PCR. The sample lists fewer than 500,000 clones; more than 80% were seen once. What was sequenced was peripheral blood. The receptors were gathered from a woman under 40 with active or convalescent COVID-19. The CDR3 runs from the conserved cysteine through the conserved F or W. The D gene is left open where the match is weak. Clone size is not always given. Where it is, it says once, few, many or a class for expanded clones.

V gene: TRBV2
clone size: -
D gene: -
J gene: TRBJ1-5
CDR3 DNA: TGTGCCAGCAGTGATTGGGGGCCCAATCAGCCCCAGCATTTT
CDR3 protein: CASSDWGPNQPQHF

V gene: TRBV3-1/TRBV3-2
clone size: -
D gene: TRBD1
J gene: TRBJ1-2
CDR3 DNA: TGTGCCAGCAGGAATAACGACAGGGTAGGCTACACCTTC
CDR3 protein: CASRNNDRVGYTF

V gene: TRBV11-3
clone size: once
D gene: TRBD1
J gene: TRBJ2-2
CDR3 DNA: TGTGCCAGCAGCTTAGCCGGGGACAGGGGGCTTGCCGGGGAGCTGTTTTTT
CDR3 protein: CASSLAGDRGLAGELFF

V gene: TRBV5-1
clone size: -
D gene: -
J gene: TRBJ2-1
CDR3 DNA: TGCGCCAGCAGCTTGTCAACAGCGGGCAGCAATGAGCAGTTCTTC
CDR3 protein: CASSLSTAGSNEQFF

V gene: TRBV3-1/TRBV3-2
clone size: few
D gene: -
J gene: TRBJ1-1
CDR3 DNA: TGTGCCAGCAGCCAAGGAGGGGGAGTTACCACTGAAGCTTTCTTT
CDR3 protein: CASSQGGGVTTEAFF

V gene: TRBV3-1/TRBV3-2
clone size: -
D gene: TRBD2
J gene: TRBJ2-3
CDR3 DNA: TGTGCCAGCAGCCAAATCGGACTAGCGGGAGTGGGTGCTAGAGATACGCAGTATTTT
CDR3 protein: CASSQIGLAGVGARDTQYF

V gene: TRBV30
clone size: -
D gene: -
J gene: TRBJ2-3
CDR3 DNA: TGTGCCTGGAGTGTCCACACCGCCTCAGATACGCAGTATTTT
CDR3 protein: CAWSVHTASDTQYF

V gene: TRBV27
clone size: -
D gene: TRBD2
J gene: TRBJ2-2
CDR3 DNA: TGTGCCAGCAAGACCGGGAGGCGAGGCACCGGGGAGCTGTTTTTT
CDR3 protein: CASKTGRRGTGELFF

V gene: TRBV27
clone size: -
D gene: -
J gene: TRBJ1-5
CDR3 DNA: TGTGCCAGCAGTTTCGACAGATACAATCAGCCCCAGCATTTT
CDR3 protein: CASSFDRYNQPQHF

V gene: TRBV5-6
clone size: -
D gene: -
J gene: TRBJ1-3
CDR3 DNA: TGTGCCAGCAGCTCCGTTCCGGGGGGAGGAAACACCATATATTTT
CDR3 protein: CASSSVPGGGNTIYF

V gene: TRBV7-9
clone size: -
D gene: -
J gene: TRBJ2-7
CDR3 DNA: TGTGCCAGCAGCCCCAGGGGCTCCTACGAGCAGTACTTC
CDR3 protein: CASSPRGSYEQYF

V gene: TRBV9
clone size: -
D gene: -
J gene: TRBJ2-3
CDR3 DNA: TGTGCCAGCAGCCCTCAATTGAGCAGGGTCCCAGATACGCAGTATTTT
CDR3 protein: CASSPQLSRVPDTQYF

V gene: TRBV6-5
clone size: -
D gene: TRBD1
J gene: TRBJ1-1
CDR3 DNA: TGTGCCAGCAGTAACAGGGGGAGGGACACTGAAGCTTTCTTT
CDR3 protein: CASSNRGRDTEAFF

V gene: TRBV4-1
clone size: few
D gene: -
J gene: TRBJ1-1
CDR3 DNA: TGCGCCAGCAGCCAAGGGGCCTTCGATAGGATGAACACTGAAGCTTTCTTT
CDR3 protein: CASSQGAFDRMNTEAFF

V gene: TRBV18
clone size: -
D gene: -
J gene: TRBJ1-4
CDR3 DNA: TGTGCCAGCTCACCACAGGGGTTGAATGAAAAACTGTTTTTT
CDR3 protein: CASSPQGLNEKLFF

V gene: TRBV7-9
clone size: -
D gene: -
J gene: TRBJ2-3
CDR3 DNA: TGTGCCAGCAGCTCGACCCGTCACGGGAAGTGGACAGATACGCAGTATTTT
CDR3 protein: CASSSTRHGKWTDTQYF

V gene: TRBV25-1
clone size: few
D gene: -
J gene: TRBJ2-3
CDR3 DNA: TGTGCCAGCAGTGAAACCAGGTCCCCCCCACCAGATACGCAGTATTTT
CDR3 protein: CASSETRSPPPDTQYF

V gene: TRBV10-2
clone size: few
D gene: -
J gene: TRBJ2-1
CDR3 DNA: TGCGCCAGCAGTGAGTCGACTCATCGGGTTGATGAGCAGTTCTTC
CDR3 protein: CASSESTHRVDEQFF

V gene: TRBV15
clone size: -
D gene: -
J gene: TRBJ1-2
CDR3 DNA: TGTGCCACCAGCAGAGATAGCCGGGGGGCAATGGATGGCTACACCTTC
CDR3 protein: CATSRDSRGAMDGYTF

V gene: TRBV5-1
clone size: -
D gene: -
J gene: TRBJ1-2
CDR3 DNA: TGCGCCAGCAGCTTGTCGACAGGAGCCAGGAATGGCTACACCTTC
CDR3 protein: CASSLSTGARNGYTF

V gene: TRBV14
clone size: -
D gene: TRBD1
J gene: TRBJ1-3
CDR3 DNA: TGTGCCAGCAGCCAAGAGGCGTTGGACAGGGGGCGAAGAAACACCATATATTTT
CDR3 protein: CASSQEALDRGRRNTIYF

V gene: TRBV6-1
clone size: -
D gene: -
J gene: TRBJ2-2
CDR3 DNA: TGTGCCAGCAGTGAAGCAACAAATACGAACACCGGGGAGCTGTTTTTT
CDR3 protein: CASSEATNTNTGELFF

V gene: TRBV6-2/TRBV6-3
clone size: -
D gene: TRBD2
J gene: TRBJ2-1
CDR3 DNA: TGTGCCAGCAGTTACTCATCAGCGGGATTTTTTATAAATGAGCAGTTCTTC
CDR3 protein: CASSYSSAGFFINEQFF

V gene: TRBV7-2
clone size: few
D gene: -
J gene: TRBJ2-7
CDR3 DNA: TGTGCCAGCAGCTCCACCGGGGGAGTTTCAGGGGAGCAGTACTTC
CDR3 protein: CASSSTGGVSGEQYF

V gene: TRBV6-5
clone size: once
D gene: -
J gene: TRBJ1-6
CDR3 DNA: TGTGCCAGCAGTTCTCTTCAGGCAGGGGCCCATTCACCCCTCCACTTT
CDR3 protein: CASSSLQAGAHSPLHF

V gene: TRBV6-5
clone size: -
D gene: -
J gene: TRBJ2-3
CDR3 DNA: TGTGCCAGCAGCCGGCGGAACACAGATACGCAGTATTTT
CDR3 protein: CASSRRNTDTQYF

V gene: TRBV2
clone size: -
D gene: -
J gene: TRBJ1-1
CDR3 DNA: TGTGCCAGCAGTGAAGTCCGCGGGGACACTGAAGCTTTCTTT
CDR3 protein: CASSEVRGDTEAFF

V gene: TRBV19
clone size: few
D gene: -
J gene: TRBJ2-6
CDR3 DNA: TGTGCCAGTAGTATAGGGTCGGTCGGGGCCAACGTCCTGACTTTC
CDR3 protein: CASSIGSVGANVLTF

V gene: TRBV3-1/TRBV3-2
clone size: -
D gene: TRBD1
J gene: TRBJ1-2
CDR3 DNA: TGTGCCAGCAGCCCTAACACCGGGACAGGGGGCAATGGCTACACCTTC
CDR3 protein: CASSPNTGTGGNGYTF

V gene: TRBV4-1
clone size: -
D gene: TRBD1
J gene: TRBJ2-3
CDR3 DNA: TGCGCCAGCAGCCAAGTCATTCCGGGACAGGGAATCCCAGATACGCAGTATTTT
CDR3 protein: CASSQVIPGQGIPDTQYF